These 11 T cell receptor beta chains were all obtained from the same sample, sequenced in a study of blood T cell repertoires in COVID-19. Measured with immunoSEQ multiplex PCR; TCRdb has only the in-frame clones, and not every one. The data show some 190,000 clones, roughly four fifths seen once. The source material was peripheral blood. These receptors were collected from an elderly woman with COVID-19, enrolled during active disease.

The rearrangement links TRBV3-1 (or the pseudogene TRBV3-2) to TRBJ2-1; 8 positions agree with TRBD2. The CDR3 consists of 16 residues. The V gene end was trimmed by 2 bases and the J gene end by 3 bases; junction bases not matched to a gene: 6. In germline, CDR1 is LGHDT, CDR2 YNNKEL (reference sequence). The CDR3 loop is CASSQRAGLVYNEQFF. CDR3 coding DNA: TGTGCCAGCAGCCAACGGGCGGGACTAGTCTACAATGAGCAGTTCTTC.

This chain joins TRBV9 and TRBJ1-4, with a tentative D call TRBD1 (6 bases). The CDR3 length is 15 residues. The germline V gene encodes CDR1 SGDLS and CDR2 YYNGEE. The V end was cut by 0 bases, the J end by 8 bases, with 14 bases between. CDR3: CASSVAAGAGEKLFF. CDR3 nucleotide sequence: TGTGCCAGCAGCGTAGCAGCAGGGGCTGGGGAAAAACTGTTTTTT.

This clone was seen a single time. This chain links TRBV5-5 with TRBJ2-1; tentatively, D is TRBD2 (6 bases). Germline CDR1 reads SGHKS; CDR2 reads YYEKEE (reference sequence). This CDR3 region has 15 residues. The V end lost 7 bases, the J end lost 2 bases, and 16 bases lay between the germline ends. The DNA of the CDR3 is TGTGCCAGCGTCACCGGGACGGGAGCCTACAATGAGCAGTTCTTC. Protein sequence: CASVTGTGAYNEQFF.

The J gene is TRBJ1-2, the V gene TRBV5-6; TRBD1 matches 7 bases. Germline V lookup: CDR1 SGHDT, CDR2 YYEEEE. The V gene end was trimmed by 4 bases and the J gene end by 5 bases; junction bases not matched to a gene: 8. This CDR3 is 14 amino acids long. This chain's CDR3 is CASSLGTANYGYTF. The CDR3 DNA follows: TGTGCCAGCAGCCTCGGGACAGCCAATTATGGCTACACCTTC.

The genes are TRBV6-2 or TRBV6-3 and TRBJ2-3; D may be TRBD2 (5 bases). This CDR3 is 13 amino acids long. In germline, CDR1 is MNHEY, CDR2 SVGEGT. Between the trimmed V and J ends, which lost 4 bases and 10 bases, there was a span of 15 bases. CDR3 region: CASSSPPGWPQYF. The DNA for the CDR3 is TGTGCCAGCAGTTCCCCCCCGGGGTGGCCGCAGTATTTT.

The chain combines TRBV18 with TRBJ2-2; a possible D gene is TRBD2 (5 bases). The CDR3 has 16 amino acids. Germline V lookup: CDR1 KGHSH, CDR2 LQKENI. V was cut by 5 bases and J by 4 bases, with 17 bases left in between. CDR3 DNA sequence: TGTGCCAGCTCAAAGGTGGAGGCGAGAAGCACCGGGGAGCTGTTTTTT. Its protein product is CASSKVEARSTGELFF.

This chain links TRBV28 with TRBJ2-1; 10 bases match TRBD2. Germline values: CDR1 MDHEN, CDR2 SYDVKM. This CDR3 has 16 amino acids. V shed 1 base and J 9 bases; nucleotides not matched to a gene: 9. The CDR3 DNA is TGTGCCAGCAGTTTATTGGCTAGCGGGAGTTATGGTGAGCAGTTCTTC. This gives the protein CASSLLASGSYGEQFF.

This chain uses TRBV10-3 with TRBJ1-4; TRBD1 agrees at 10 bases. Germline values: CDR1 ENHRY, CDR2 SYGVKD. The CDR3 consists of 16 residues. V lost 7 bases to trimming and J lost 5 bases; unmatched junction nucleotides: 10. For the CDR3, the DNA is TGTGCCATCAAAGGGACAGGGGAGGGGCTAAATGAAAAACTGTTTTTT. It specifies CAIKGTGEGLNEKLFF.

The V and J genes are TRBV28 and TRBJ1-6; tentative D call: TRBD1 (6 bases). The CDR3 sequence is 21 residues long. With 1 base removed from V and 1 base from J, the gap between germline ends came to 23 bases. Germline loops: CDR1 MDHEN, CDR2 SYDVKM. CDR3 coding DNA: TGTGCCAGCAGTTTATCACAACCGGGGGGCGCGGGGAGTTCCTATAATTCACCCCTCCACTTT. Amino acid sequence: CASSLSQPGGAGSSYNSPLHF.

This chain connects TRBV5-1 to TRBJ2-1; TRBD1 matches at 12 bases. CDR3 size: 14 residues. Germline V gene lookup returns CDR1 SGHRS and CDR2 YFSETQ. V shed 6 bases and J 9 bases; nucleotides not matched to a gene: 7. CDR3 in amino acids: CASTTGTGGGEQFF. CDR3 nucleotide sequence: TGCGCCAGCACAACCGGGACAGGGGGCGGTGAGCAGTTCTTC.

The chain combines TRBV9 with TRBJ2-7; tentatively, D is TRBD2 (6 bases). Trimming cost V 2 bases and J 3 bases, with 9 bases left between them. Looked up from germline, CDR1 is SGDLS and CDR2 is YYNGEE. The CDR3 runs 13 residues. The CDR3: CASSVGGDYEQYF. CDR3 nucleotide sequence: TGTGCCAGCAGCGTCGGGGGTGACTACGAGCAGTACTTC.